This TCR beta chain was sequenced for a study of T cell changes during pregnancy in multiple sclerosis (dated by TCRdb to the late 2010s). For the wider study: The study examined how the T cell repertoire changed over the course of pregnancy in women with multiple sclerosis.

The receptor library was made with the immunoSEQ multiplex PCR assay. Held by TCRdb, this immuneACCESS table contains in-frame sequences only and omits some clones. Under half of the omission traces to an unresolved V gene where checked; the cause of the rest is unknown. Across this sample there are about 54,000 clones, with 90% seen only once. The ten largest clones take up over 0.45% of the sample. Deletion took 2 bases off V and 0 bases off J, with a span of 14 bases between the germline ends. The CDR3 runs 17 amino acids, cysteine and phenylalanine included. Only the CDR3 portion is preserved as DNA: 51 bases, with reading frame beginning at the first base. CDR1 and CDR2 are read off the germline V gene as SGHTA and FQGTGA. As to this clone: This receptor's antigen is unknown. Base qualities are not provided; no much larger clone lies one nucleotide away.

This TCR was sampled from a female donor with multiple sclerosis, enrolled in a pregnancy study. The sample was CD4+ T cells from peripheral blood mononuclear cells, taken in the first trimester of pregnancy. The V and J genes are TRBV7-3 and TRBJ2-1; the D region possibly corresponds to TRBD2 (5 bases align). The bases read TGTGCCAGCAGCTTACTTCCGGAAGGGAGCTCCTACAATGAGCAGTTCTTC. Translated, this is CASSLLPEGSSYNEQFF.